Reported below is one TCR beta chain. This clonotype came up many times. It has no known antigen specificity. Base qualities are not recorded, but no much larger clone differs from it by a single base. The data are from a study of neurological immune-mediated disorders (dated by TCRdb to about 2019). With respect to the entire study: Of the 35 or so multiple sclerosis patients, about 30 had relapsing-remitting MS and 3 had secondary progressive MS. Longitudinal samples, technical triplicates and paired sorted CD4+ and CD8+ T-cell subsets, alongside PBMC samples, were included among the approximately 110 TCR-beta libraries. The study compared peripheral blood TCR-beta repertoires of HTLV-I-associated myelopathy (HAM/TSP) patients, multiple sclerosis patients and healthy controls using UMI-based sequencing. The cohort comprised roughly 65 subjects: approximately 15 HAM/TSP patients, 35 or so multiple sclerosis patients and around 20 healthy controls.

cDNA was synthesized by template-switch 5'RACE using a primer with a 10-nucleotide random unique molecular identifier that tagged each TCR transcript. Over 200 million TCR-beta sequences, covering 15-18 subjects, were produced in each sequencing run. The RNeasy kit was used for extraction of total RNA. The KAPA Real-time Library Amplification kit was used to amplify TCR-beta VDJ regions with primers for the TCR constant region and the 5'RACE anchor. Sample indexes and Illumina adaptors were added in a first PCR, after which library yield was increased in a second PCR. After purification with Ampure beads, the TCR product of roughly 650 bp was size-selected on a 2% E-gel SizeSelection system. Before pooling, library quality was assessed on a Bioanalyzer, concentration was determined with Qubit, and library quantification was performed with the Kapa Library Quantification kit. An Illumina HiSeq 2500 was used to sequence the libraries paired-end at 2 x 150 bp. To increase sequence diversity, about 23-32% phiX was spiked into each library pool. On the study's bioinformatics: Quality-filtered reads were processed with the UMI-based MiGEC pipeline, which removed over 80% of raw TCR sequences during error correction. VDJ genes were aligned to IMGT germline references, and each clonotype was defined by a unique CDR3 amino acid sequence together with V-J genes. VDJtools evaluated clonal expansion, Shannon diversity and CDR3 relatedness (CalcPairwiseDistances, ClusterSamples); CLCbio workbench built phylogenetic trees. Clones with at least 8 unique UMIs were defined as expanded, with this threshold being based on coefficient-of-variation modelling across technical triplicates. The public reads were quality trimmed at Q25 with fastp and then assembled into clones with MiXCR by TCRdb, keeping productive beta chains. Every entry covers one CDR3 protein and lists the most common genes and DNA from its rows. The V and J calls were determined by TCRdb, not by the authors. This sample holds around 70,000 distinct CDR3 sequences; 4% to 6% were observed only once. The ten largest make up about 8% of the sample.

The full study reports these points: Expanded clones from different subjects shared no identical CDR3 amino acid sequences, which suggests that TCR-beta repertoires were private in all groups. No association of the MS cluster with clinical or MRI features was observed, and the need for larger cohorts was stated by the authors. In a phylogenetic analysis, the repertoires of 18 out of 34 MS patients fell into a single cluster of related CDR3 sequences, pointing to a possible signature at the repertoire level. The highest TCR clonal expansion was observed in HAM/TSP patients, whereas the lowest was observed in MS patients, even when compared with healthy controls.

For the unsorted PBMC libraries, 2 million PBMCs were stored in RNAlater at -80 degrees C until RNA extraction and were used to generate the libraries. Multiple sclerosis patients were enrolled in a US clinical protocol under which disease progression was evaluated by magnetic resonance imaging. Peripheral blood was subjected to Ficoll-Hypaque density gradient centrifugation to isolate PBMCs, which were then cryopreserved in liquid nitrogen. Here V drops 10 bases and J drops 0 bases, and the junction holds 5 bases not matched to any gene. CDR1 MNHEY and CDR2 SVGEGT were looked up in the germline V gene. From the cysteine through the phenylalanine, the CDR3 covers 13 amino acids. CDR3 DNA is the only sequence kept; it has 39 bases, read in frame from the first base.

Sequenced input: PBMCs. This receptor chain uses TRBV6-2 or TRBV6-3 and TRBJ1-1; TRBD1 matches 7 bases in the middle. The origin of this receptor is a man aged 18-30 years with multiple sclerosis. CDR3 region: CATGGAMNTEAFF. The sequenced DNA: TGTGCCACAGGGGGTGCTATGAACACTGAAGCTTTCTTT.